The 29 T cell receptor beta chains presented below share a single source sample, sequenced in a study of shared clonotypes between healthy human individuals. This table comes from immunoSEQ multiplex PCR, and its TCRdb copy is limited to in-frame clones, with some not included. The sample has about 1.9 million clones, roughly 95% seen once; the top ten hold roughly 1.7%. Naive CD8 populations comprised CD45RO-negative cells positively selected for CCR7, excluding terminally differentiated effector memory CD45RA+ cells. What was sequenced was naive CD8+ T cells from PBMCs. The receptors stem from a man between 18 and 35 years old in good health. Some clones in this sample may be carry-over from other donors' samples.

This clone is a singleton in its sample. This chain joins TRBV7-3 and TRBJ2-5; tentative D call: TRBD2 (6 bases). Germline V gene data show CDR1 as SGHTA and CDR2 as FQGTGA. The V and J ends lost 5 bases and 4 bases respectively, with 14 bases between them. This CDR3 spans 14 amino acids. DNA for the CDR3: TGTGCCAGCAGCCCCACTAGCAACAGAGAGACCCAGTACTTC. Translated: CASSPTSNRETQYF.

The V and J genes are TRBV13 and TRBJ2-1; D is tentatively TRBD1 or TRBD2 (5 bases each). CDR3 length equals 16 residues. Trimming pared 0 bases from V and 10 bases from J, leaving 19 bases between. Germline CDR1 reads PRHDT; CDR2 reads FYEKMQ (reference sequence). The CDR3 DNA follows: TGTGCCAGCAGCTTAGGCCGGGACCCCCGGGTGGAGGAGCAGTTCTTC. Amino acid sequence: CASSLGRDPRVEEQFF.

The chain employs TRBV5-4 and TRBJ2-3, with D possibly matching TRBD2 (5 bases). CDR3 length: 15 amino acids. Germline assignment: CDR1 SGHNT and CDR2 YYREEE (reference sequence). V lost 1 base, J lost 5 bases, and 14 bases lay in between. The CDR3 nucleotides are TGTGCCAGCAGCTTGTTACGGGGAGTAGGAGATACGCAGTATTTT. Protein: CASSLLRGVGDTQYF.

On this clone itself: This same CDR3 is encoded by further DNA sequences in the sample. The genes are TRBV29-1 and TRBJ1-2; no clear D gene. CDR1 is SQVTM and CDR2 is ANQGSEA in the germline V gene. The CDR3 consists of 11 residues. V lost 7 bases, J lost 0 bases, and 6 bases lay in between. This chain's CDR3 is CSARSNYGYTF. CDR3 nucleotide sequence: TGCAGCGCGCGGTCTAACTATGGCTACACCTTC.

As DNA, the CDR3 is TGTGCCAGCAGTTACGGGGGCCGGAGTCGTGAGCAGTTCTTC. Translating gives CASSYGGRSREQFF. The chain is built from TRBV28 and TRBJ2-1; D is possibly TRBD1 or TRBD2 (6 bases each). Germline loops: CDR1 MDHEN, CDR2 SYDVKM. Trimming took 4 bases from V and 9 from J, leaving 16 bases between them. The CDR3 extends over 14 amino acids.

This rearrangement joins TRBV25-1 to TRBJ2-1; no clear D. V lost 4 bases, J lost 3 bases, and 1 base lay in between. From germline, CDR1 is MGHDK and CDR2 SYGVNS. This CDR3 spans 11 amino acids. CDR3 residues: CASSVYNEQFF. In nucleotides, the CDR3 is TGTGCCAGCAGTGTCTACAATGAGCAGTTCTTC.

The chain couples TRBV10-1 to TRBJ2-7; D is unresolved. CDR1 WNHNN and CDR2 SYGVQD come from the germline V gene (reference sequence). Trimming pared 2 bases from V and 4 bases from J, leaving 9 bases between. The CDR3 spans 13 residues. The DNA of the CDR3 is TGCGCCAGCAGTGAGGGGGTCGGGTACGAGCAGTACTTC. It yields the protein CASSEGVGYEQYF.

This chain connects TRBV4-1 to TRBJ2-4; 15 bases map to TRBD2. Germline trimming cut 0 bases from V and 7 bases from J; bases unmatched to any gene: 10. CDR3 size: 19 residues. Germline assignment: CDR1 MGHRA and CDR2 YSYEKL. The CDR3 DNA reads TGCGCCAGCAGCCAAGATCGGACTAGCGGGAGGGTCGGGGGCAACATTCAGTACTTC. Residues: CASSQDRTSGRVGGNIQYF.

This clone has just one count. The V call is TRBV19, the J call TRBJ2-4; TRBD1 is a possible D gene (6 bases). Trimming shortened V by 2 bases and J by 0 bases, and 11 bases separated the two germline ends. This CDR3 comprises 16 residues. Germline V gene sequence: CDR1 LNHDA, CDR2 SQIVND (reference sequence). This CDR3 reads CASSIFSQGAKNIQYF. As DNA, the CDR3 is TGTGCCAGTAGTATATTTTCACAGGGAGCCAAAAACATTCAGTACTTC.

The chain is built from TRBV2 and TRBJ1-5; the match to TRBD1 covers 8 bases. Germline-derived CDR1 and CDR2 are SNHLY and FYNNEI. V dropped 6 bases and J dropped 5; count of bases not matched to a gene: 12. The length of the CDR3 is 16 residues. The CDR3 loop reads CASRGGAGGRDQPQHF. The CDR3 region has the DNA TGTGCCAGCAGAGGCGGGGCAGGGGGCCGGGATCAGCCCCAGCATTTT.

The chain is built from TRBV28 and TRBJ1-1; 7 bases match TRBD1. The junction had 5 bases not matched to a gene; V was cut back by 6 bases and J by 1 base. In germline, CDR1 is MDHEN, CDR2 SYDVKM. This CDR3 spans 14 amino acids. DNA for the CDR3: TGTGCCAGCAGCTACAGGGGCTGGAACACTGAAGCTTTCTTT. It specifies CASSYRGWNTEAFF.

The CDR3 DNA reads as TGTGCCAGCAGCTTAGCAGGGGAGGTCTACGAGCAGTACTTC. Its protein is CASSLAGEVYEQYF. The chain recombines TRBV13 with TRBJ2-7, with D perhaps matching TRBD1 or TRBD2 (6 bases each). CDR1 and CDR2 (germline): PRHDT, FYEKMQ (reference sequence). Trimming pared 1 base from V and 3 bases from J, leaving 10 bases between. There are 14 residues in the CDR3.

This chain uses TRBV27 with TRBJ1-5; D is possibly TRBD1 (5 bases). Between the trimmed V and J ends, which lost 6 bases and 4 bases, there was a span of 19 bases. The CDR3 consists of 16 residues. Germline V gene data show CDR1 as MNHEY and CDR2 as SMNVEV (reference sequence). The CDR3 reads CASSINWGGLNQPQHF. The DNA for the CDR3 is TGTGCCAGCAGCATCAACTGGGGGGGACTTAATCAGCCCCAGCATTTT.

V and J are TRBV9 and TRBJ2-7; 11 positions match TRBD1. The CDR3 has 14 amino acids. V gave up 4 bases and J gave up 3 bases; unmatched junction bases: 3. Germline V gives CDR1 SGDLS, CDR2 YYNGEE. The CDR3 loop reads CASSQGQGGYEQYF. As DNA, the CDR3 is TGTGCCAGCAGCCAGGGACAGGGGGGCTACGAGCAGTACTTC.

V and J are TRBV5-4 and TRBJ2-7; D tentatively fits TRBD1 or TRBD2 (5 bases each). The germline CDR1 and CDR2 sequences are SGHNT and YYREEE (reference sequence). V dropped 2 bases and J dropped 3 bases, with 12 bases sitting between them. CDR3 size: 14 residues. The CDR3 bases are TGTGCCAGCAGCTTTGGGGGAGTTGTCTACGAGCAGTACTTC. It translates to CASSFGGVVYEQYF.

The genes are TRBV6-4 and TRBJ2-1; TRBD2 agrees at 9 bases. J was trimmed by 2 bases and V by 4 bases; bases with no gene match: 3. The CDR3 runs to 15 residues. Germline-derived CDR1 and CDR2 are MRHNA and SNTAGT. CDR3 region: CASSALAGAYNEQFF. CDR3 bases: TGTGCCAGCAGTGCTTTAGCGGGAGCCTACAATGAGCAGTTCTTC.

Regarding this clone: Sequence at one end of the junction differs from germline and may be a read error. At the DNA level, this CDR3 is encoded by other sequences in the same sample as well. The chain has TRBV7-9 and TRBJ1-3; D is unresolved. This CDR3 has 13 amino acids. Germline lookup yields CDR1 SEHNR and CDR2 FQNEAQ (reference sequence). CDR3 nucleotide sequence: TGTGCCAGCAGCTTTGCCTCTGGGAACACCATATATTTT. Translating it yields CASSFASGNTIYF.

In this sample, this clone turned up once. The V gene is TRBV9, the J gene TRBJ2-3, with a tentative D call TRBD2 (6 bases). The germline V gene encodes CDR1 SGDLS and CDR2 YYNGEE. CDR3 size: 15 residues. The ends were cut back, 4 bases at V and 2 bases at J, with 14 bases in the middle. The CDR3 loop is CASSRTGLFTDTQYF. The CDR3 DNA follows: TGTGCCAGCAGCCGGACGGGACTTTTCACAGATACGCAGTATTTT.

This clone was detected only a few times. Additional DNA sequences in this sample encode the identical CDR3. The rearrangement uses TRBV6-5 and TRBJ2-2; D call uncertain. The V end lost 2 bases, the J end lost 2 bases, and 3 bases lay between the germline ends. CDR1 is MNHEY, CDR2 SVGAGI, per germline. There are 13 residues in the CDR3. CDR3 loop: CASSYVNTGELFF. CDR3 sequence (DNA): TGTGCCAGCAGTTACGTCAACACCGGGGAGCTGTTTTTT.

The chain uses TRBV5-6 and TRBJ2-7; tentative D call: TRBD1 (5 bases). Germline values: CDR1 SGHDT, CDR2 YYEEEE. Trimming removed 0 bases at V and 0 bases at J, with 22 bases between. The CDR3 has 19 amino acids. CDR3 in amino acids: CASSLALGRLLLSSYEQYF. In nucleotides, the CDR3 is TGTGCCAGCAGCTTGGCCTTGGGGCGACTCTTATTGAGCTCCTACGAGCAGTACTTC.

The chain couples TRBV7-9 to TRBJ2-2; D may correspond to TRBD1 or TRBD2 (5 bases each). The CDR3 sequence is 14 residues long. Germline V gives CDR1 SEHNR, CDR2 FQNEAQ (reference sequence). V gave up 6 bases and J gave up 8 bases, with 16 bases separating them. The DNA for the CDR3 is TGTGCCAGCAGGCCGGGGACCCGGCGAGGGGAGCTGTTTTTT. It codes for CASRPGTRRGELFF.

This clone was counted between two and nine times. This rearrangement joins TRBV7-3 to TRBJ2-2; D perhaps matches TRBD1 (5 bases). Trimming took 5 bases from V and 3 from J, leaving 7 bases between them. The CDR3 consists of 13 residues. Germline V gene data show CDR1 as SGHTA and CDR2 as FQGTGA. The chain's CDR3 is CASSIGDTGELFF. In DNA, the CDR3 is TGTGCCAGCAGCATAGGGGACACCGGGGAGCTGTTTTTT.

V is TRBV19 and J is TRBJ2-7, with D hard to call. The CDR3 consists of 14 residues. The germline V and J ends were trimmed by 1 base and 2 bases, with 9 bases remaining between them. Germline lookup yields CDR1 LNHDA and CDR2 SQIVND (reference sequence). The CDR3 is CASSIGTTPYEQYF. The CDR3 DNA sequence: TGTGCCAGTAGTATAGGAACTACACCCTACGAGCAGTACTTC.

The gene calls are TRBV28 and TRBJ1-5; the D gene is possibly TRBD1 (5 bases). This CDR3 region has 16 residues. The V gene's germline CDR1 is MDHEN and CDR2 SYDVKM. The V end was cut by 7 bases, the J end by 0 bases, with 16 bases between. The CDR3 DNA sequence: TGTGCCAGCACCTTGGGGGTATTTGGTAGCAATCAGCCCCAGCATTTT. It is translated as CASTLGVFGSNQPQHF.

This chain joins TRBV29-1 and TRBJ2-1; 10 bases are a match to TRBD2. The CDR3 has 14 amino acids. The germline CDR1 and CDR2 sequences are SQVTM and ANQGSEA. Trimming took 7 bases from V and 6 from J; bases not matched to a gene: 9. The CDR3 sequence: CSAGRASGGNEQFF. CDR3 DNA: TGCAGCGCCGGCCGGGCTAGCGGGGGCAATGAGCAGTTCTTC.

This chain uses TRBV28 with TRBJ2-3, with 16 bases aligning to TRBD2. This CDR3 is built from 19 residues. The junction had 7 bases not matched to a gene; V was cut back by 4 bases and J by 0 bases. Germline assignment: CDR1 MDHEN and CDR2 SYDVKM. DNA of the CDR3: TGTGCCAGCAGTTGGGGACTAGCGGGAGGGTTAGGAAGCACAGATACGCAGTATTTT. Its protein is CASSWGLAGGLGSTDTQYF.

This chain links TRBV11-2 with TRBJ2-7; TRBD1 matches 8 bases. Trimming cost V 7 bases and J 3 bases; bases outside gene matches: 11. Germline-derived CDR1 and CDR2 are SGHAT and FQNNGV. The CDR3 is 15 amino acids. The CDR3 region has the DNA TGTGCCAGCACCGGACAGGGATCCCCACTCTACGAGCAGTACTTC. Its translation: CASTGQGSPLYEQYF. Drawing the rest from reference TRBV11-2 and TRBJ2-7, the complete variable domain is EAGVAQSPRYKIIEKRQSVAFWCNPISGHATLYWYQQILGQGPKLLIQFQNNGVVDDSQLPKDRFSAERLKGVDSTLKIQPAKLEDSAVYLCASTGQGSPLYEQYFGPGTRLTVT.

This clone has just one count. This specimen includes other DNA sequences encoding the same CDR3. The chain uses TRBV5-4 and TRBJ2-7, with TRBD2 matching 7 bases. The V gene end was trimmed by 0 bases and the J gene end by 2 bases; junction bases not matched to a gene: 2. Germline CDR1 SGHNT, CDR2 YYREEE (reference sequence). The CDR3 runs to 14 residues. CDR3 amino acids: CASSLGGGTYEQYF. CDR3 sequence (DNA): TGTGCCAGCAGCTTGGGGGGGGGAACCTACGAGCAGTACTTC.

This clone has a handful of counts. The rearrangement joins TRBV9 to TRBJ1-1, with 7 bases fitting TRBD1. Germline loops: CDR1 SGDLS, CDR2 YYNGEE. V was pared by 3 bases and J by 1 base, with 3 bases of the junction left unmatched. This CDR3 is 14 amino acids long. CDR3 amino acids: CASSAGQSNTEAFF. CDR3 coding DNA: TGTGCCAGCAGCGCGGGACAGTCGAACACTGAAGCTTTCTTT. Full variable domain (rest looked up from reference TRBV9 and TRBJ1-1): DSGVTQTPKHLITATGQRVTLRCSPRSGDLSVYWYQQSLDQGLQFLIQYYNGEERAKGNILERFSAQQFPDLHSELNLSSLELGDSALYFCASSAGQSNTEAFFGQGTRLTVV.